These T cell receptor beta chains were read from a single sample in a study of cytomegalovirus exposure and HLA in healthy donors. TCRdb's table, derived via immunoSEQ multiplex PCR, lists solely in-frame clones and lacks some. The profile shows 120,000 or so clones, roughly four fifths of them singletons. The sample was PBMCs. The receptors originated from a male donor in good health and CMV-seropositive. Each CDR3 is given with its conserved first and last residue. D genes are given only for firm matches. The listing skips clone size in some rows; elsewhere it reads once, few, many or a size class.

J gene	clone size	V gene	D gene	CDR3 DNA	CDR3 protein
TRBJ1-6	NA	TRBV27	TRBD1	TGTGCCAGCAGTTTTACCAATTCAGGGGGCTGGAATTCACCCCTCCACTTT	CASSFTNSGGWNSPLHF
TRBJ1-2	once	TRBV7-2	NA	TGTGCCAGCAGCTCAGTTTCGGGGGGCGCATATGGCTACACCTTC	CASSSVSGGAYGYTF
TRBJ2-7	NA	TRBV5-1	TRBD2	TGCGCCAGCAGCCGCGGGGGGGCGCGGGGTAGGGACAATTACGAGCAGTACTTC	CASSRGGARGRDNYEQYF
TRBJ1-2	NA	TRBV25-1	NA	TGTGCCAGCAGTGATAGTGCGACTACATACTATGGCTACACCTTC	CASSDSATTYYGYTF
TRBJ1-1	NA	TRBV28	NA	TGTGCCAGCAGGACAGGAGGTCGGACTGAAGCTTTCTTT	CASRTGGRTEAFF
TRBJ1-5	NA	TRBV28	TRBD1	TGTGCCAGCAGTATAGACAGGGTACCGCCCCAGCATTTT	CASSIDRVPPQHF
TRBJ1-1	NA	TRBV5-1	NA	TGCGCCAGCAGCTCCGGACAGTCAAGAAACACTGAAGCTTTCTTT	CASSSGQSRNTEAFF
TRBJ2-1	NA	TRBV27	TRBD2	TGTGCCAGCAGGCCCCTCGGGGCCCCTCGACTAGCGGCCTACAATGAGCAGTTCTTC	CASRPLGAPRLAAYNEQFF
TRBJ1-1	few	TRBV5-1	NA	TGCGCCAGCAGCTACGGGACTCCCATTCGGGACACTGAAGCTTTCTTT	CASSYGTPIRDTEAFF
TRBJ2-3	NA	TRBV7-2	TRBD2	TGTGCCAGCAGCTCGGGACTAGCGGGAGAGGCAGATACGCAGTATTTT	CASSSGLAGEADTQYF
TRBJ2-7	NA	TRBV28	NA	TGTGCCAGCATCAGGGGCCCAACCTACGAGCAGTACTTC	CASIRGPTYEQYF
TRBJ2-2	NA	TRBV4-2	NA	TGTGCCAGCAGCCAAGGGACTACTAACACCGGGGAGCTGTTTTTT	CASSQGTTNTGELFF
TRBJ2-5	few	TRBV7-7	NA	TGTGCTAGCAGCCGGGACTTAACCTTCCAAGAGACCCAGTACTTC	CASSRDLTFQETQYF
TRBJ1-1	NA	TRBV27	NA	TGTGCCAGCAGTTTAAGGGGGTTCGGCACTGAAGCTTTCTTT	CASSLRGFGTEAFF
TRBJ2-5	NA	TRBV13	TRBD1	TGTGCCAGCAGCCTCGACAGGGTCGGAGAGACCCAGTACTTC	CASSLDRVGETQYF
TRBJ2-1	NA	TRBV9	TRBD2	TGTGCCAGCAGCGTAGCGACTAGCGGGAGAGATGAGCAGTTCTTC	CASSVATSGRDEQFF
TRBJ1-2	NA	TRBV30	NA	TGTGCCTGGACTCCTCGCAGGGATTACTCTGGCTACACCTTC	CAWTPRRDYSGYTF
TRBJ1-1	NA	TRBV19	NA	TGTGCCAGTAGTATGGGGGTCGGGGGAGTGGTCACTGAAGCTTTCTTT	CASSMGVGGVVTEAFF
TRBJ1-2	NA	TRBV4-2	NA	TGTGCCAGCAGCCCAGGGTCCCGGGTCGAGTCAAACTATGGCTACACCTTC	CASSPGSRVESNYGYTF
TRBJ1-2	NA	TRBV5-6	TRBD1	TGTGCCAGCAGCGGGACAGACAACTATGGCTACACCTTC	CASSGTDNYGYTF
TRBJ1-5	NA	TRBV19	NA	TGTGCCAGTACCCTGACTAGAATAGAGGATAGCAATCAGCCCCAGCATTTT	CASTLTRIEDSNQPQHF
TRBJ2-5	once	TRBV9	TRBD2	TGTGCCAGCAGCGCGATAGCGGGAGAGACCCAGTACTTC	CASSAIAGETQYF
TRBJ1-4	NA	TRBV5-4	NA	TGTGCCAGCAGCTCCTCCTCGGGGGGCGATGAAAAACTGTTTTTT	CASSSSSGGDEKLFF
TRBJ2-6	NA	TRBV4-3	NA	TGCGCCAGCAGCCAGGAATGGGACAACTACGTCCTGACTTTC	CASSQEWDNYVLTF
TRBJ2-7	NA	TRBV7-6	TRBD2	TGTGCCAGCAGCCCCCGGGTACGGGAGGGCCTAGGGGAGCAGTACTTC	CASSPRVREGLGEQYF
TRBJ2-7	NA	TRBV5-1	TRBD1	TGCGCCAGCAGCTTGGCCCGAGGGACAGGGATATACTACGAGCAGTACTTC	CASSLARGTGIYYEQYF
TRBJ2-1	NA	TRBV19	NA	TGTGCCAGTAGTATAGCGGGAGAGTACAATGAGCAGTTCTTC	CASSIAGEYNEQFF
TRBJ2-1	NA	TRBV19	NA	TGTGCCAGTAGTATAGACAGGGCTATCGGCAATGAGCAGTTCTTC	CASSIDRAIGNEQFF
TRBJ2-7	NA	TRBV9	TRBD2	TGTGCCAGCAGCGTAGGCGGGGGACCCTACGAGCAGTACTTC	CASSVGGGPYEQYF
TRBJ1-1	NA	TRBV11-2	NA	TGTGCCAGCAGCTTAGATTCGGCAGGGCGAAGCACTGAAGCTTTCTTT	CASSLDSAGRSTEAFF
TRBJ1-1	NA	TRBV4-3	NA	TGCGCCAGCAGCCGGGAGGGTGGTTCTGAAGCTTTCTTT	CASSREGGSEAFF
TRBJ2-1	NA	TRBV5-6	NA	TGTGCCAGCAGTACTAGGTTTGTTGAGCAGTTCTTC	CASSTRFVEQFF
TRBJ2-1	NA	TRBV5-6	NA	TGTGCCAGCAGCTTGGGCGGAGGCTGGGAGCAGTTCTTC	CASSLGGGWEQFF
TRBJ1-2	few	TRBV20-1	NA	TGCAGTGCCACCCCCTCCGGTGGCTACACCTTC	CSATPSGGYTF
TRBJ1-1	NA	TRBV5-4	TRBD1	TGTGCCAGCAGCTTGGAGGGGGCGATGAACACTGAAGCTTTCTTT	CASSLEGAMNTEAFF
TRBJ2-7	NA	TRBV7-2	TRBD2	TGTGCCAGCAGCCCCCCCGGGGGACTAGCGATCTACGAGCAGTACTTC	CASSPPGGLAIYEQYF
TRBJ2-7	NA	TRBV6-1	TRBD1	TGTGCCAGCAGTGAAATCGGGACAGGGTTGCACGAGCAGTACTTC	CASSEIGTGLHEQYF
TRBJ2-1	NA	TRBV5-4	NA	TGTGCCAGCAGCCGGTTGGGGGGACCCAAGGTCAATGAGCAGTTCTTC	CASSRLGGPKVNEQFF
TRBJ2-3	NA	TRBV7-3	NA	TGTGCCAGCAGCCCACGTTTGGGCGCGGATACGCAGTATTTT	CASSPRLGADTQYF
TRBJ2-2	NA	TRBV28	TRBD2	TGTGCCAGCAGTGCATCAGGGCCGGGACTAGCAGTGGGCACCGGGGAGCTGTTTTTT	CASSASGPGLAVGTGELFF
TRBJ1-5	few	TRBV19	NA	TGTGCCAGTAGACGCCCAGGCGGCGCTGGGGGCGAGCCCCAGCATTTT	CASRRPGGAGGEPQHF
TRBJ2-7	NA	TRBV19	TRBD1	TGTGCCAGTAGTTGGACCGGGACAGGGGGAACCTACGAGCAGTACTTC	CASSWTGTGGTYEQYF
TRBJ2-5	once	TRBV6-6	TRBD1	TGTGCCAGCAGCTCAACAGGGGGCGGGGGGACCCAGTACTTC	CASSSTGGGGTQYF
TRBJ1-1	once	TRBV9	NA	TGTGCCAGCAGCGTCGGTGCGGGATTCATGAACACTGAAGCTTTCTTT	CASSVGAGFMNTEAFF
TRBJ1-1	NA	TRBV19	TRBD1	TGTGCCAGTAGCCAACAGGGGGAATTCACTGAAGCTTTCTTT	CASSQQGEFTEAFF
TRBJ1-3	NA	TRBV4-2	NA	TGTGCCAGCAGCCAAGAGGCGGAACCTGGAAACACCATATATTTT	CASSQEAEPGNTIYF
TRBJ1-2	NA	TRBV28	TRBD1	TGTGCCAGCAGTGGTTATCCCCGCGGGACAGGGGTTGGCTACACCTTC	CASSGYPRGTGVGYTF
TRBJ1-1	few	TRBV6-1	NA	TGTGCCAGCAGGGACTTATGGAACACTGAAGCTTTCTTT	CASRDLWNTEAFF
TRBJ2-5	NA	TRBV5-6	NA	TGTGCCAGCAGCAACCCCGGGGAAGAGACCCAGTACTTC	CASSNPGEETQYF
TRBJ1-1	NA	TRBV5-4	NA	TGTGCCAGCAGCTTAGCGGGAGGGAGCACTGAAGCTTTCTTT	CASSLAGGSTEAFF